The 12 T cell receptor beta chains reported below all come from one sample, sequenced in a study of blood T cells in healthy people across ages. The second PCR ran about 7 to 12 cycles with a sample-barcoded 5' primer and J-beta primers. One entry per CDR3 protein, called by TCRdb with MiXCR from the 5' RACE reads. The data show hundreds of thousands of distinct CDR3 sequences, roughly 50% seen once. The specimen sequenced was blood. The source of these receptors is a man younger than 45 in good health.

V gene TRBV2 combines with J gene TRBJ2-5; D is unresolved. The CDR3 extends over 12 amino acids. The V gene lost 3 bases and the J gene lost 11 bases, with 13 bases spanning the gap. Germline V gene data show CDR1 as SNHLY and CDR2 as FYNNEI. The chain's CDR3 is CASSEVHNEQYF. DNA of the CDR3: TGTGCCAGCAGTGAGGTTCACAATGAGCAGTACTTC.

The CDR3 protein is CASSGPLGSGEKLFF. As DNA, the CDR3 is TGTGCCAGCAGTGGACCCCTGGGGTCGGGTGAAAAACTGTTTTTT. The chain combines TRBV27 with TRBJ1-4; no clear D. This CDR3 is built from 15 residues. Trimming cost V 5 bases and J 7 bases, with 17 bases left between them. The germline V gene encodes CDR1 MNHEY and CDR2 SMNVEV (reference sequence). Drawing the rest from reference TRBV27 and TRBJ1-4, the complete variable domain is EAQVTQNPRYLITVTGKKLTVTCSQNMNHEYMSWYRQDPGLGLRQIYYSMNVEVTDKGDVPEGYKVSRKEKRNFPLILESPSPNQTSLYFCASSGPLGSGEKLFFGSGTQLSVL.

The chain recombines TRBV21-1 with TRBJ2-7. TRBV21-1 is a documented pseudogene. The length of the CDR3 is 14 residues. CDR3 loop: CASSKSTGPHEQYF. The DNA for the CDR3 is TGTGCCAGCAGCAAATCAACGGGTCCCCACGAGCAGTACTTC.

V and J are TRBV7-2 and TRBJ2-3, with TRBD2 identical over 14 bases. V shed 1 base, J shed 4 bases, and the junction held 7 bases outside the gene matches. The CDR3 has 18 amino acids. CDR1 and CDR2 (germline): SGHTA, FQGNSA. Here the CDR3 DNA reads TGTGCCAGCAGCTTAGGACTAGCGGGGGGGCCAGGGGCAGATACGCAGTATTTT. Its protein is CASSLGLAGGPGADTQYF.

This clonotype occurred a few times. The rearrangement joins TRBV20-1 to TRBJ1-2; 8 bases fit TRBD1. Germline V gene data show CDR1 as DFQATT and CDR2 as SNEGSKA (reference sequence). The V and J ends lost 3 bases and 8 bases, in that order; junction bases with no gene match: 11. The CDR3 loop spans 14 amino acids. CDR3 bases: TGCAGTGCTAGTCAAGAGGACAGGGTGTGGGGCTACACCTTC. Residues: CSASQEDRVWGYTF.

Comments on this clonotype: One end of the junction varies from germline; a read error may be responsible. This chain connects TRBV7-2 to TRBJ2-6; TRBD1 might be the D (5 bases). This CDR3 region has 16 residues. Per germline, CDR1 SGHTA and CDR2 FQGNSA. The CDR3 DNA follows: TGTGCCAGCAGCTTAGCATCAGTATCTGGGGCCAACGTCCGGACTTTC. Translated: CASSLASVSGANVRTF.

The V call is TRBV4-1, the J call TRBJ2-7; the match to TRBD1 covers 7 bases. Per the germline V gene, CDR1 is MGHRA and CDR2 is YSYEKL. The trim removed 2 bases at V and 9 bases at J, leaving 10 bases unmatched. The CDR3 has 14 amino acids. CDR3 in amino acids: CASSQTGTAGGQYF. The CDR3 coding sequence is TGCGCCAGCAGCCAAACTGGGACAGCTGGGGGGCAGTACTTC.

The genes are TRBV2 and TRBJ2-7; 14 bases align to TRBD2. Trimming at V came to 4 bases and at J to 7 bases, leaving 18 bases not matched to a gene. The CDR3 length is 19 residues. The germline gives CDR1 SNHLY, CDR2 FYNNEI. CDR3 nucleotide sequence: TGTGCCAGCAGTGCGGGACTAGCGGGGGCCTTTAGCTCCTACAATGAGCAGTACTTC. Amino acid sequence: CASSAGLAGAFSSYNEQYF.

J is TRBJ1-4 and V is TRBV5-1, with TRBD1 identical over 11 bases. There are 15 residues in the CDR3. CDR1 is SGHRS and CDR2 is YFSETQ in the germline V gene. J gave up 7 bases and V 3 bases, and 5 bases lay outside the gene matches. CDR3: CASSSGTGGGEKLFF. The CDR3 DNA is TGCGCCAGCAGCTCCGGGACAGGGGGAGGTGAAAAACTGTTTTTT.

Only a few counts were recorded for this clonotype. The chain uses TRBV6-5 and TRBJ2-3; 9 bases agree with TRBD1. Unmatched junction bases numbered 10, after V lost 6 bases and J lost 3 bases. Germline CDR1 and CDR2: MNHEY and SVGAGI. This CDR3 spans 16 amino acids. CDR3 nucleotides: TGTGCCAGCAGGCGATTTTACAGGGGGCGGACAGATACGCAGTATTTT. Amino acid sequence: CASRRFYRGRTDTQYF.

The chain joins TRBV28 to TRBJ2-1, with D tentatively TRBD1 (6 bases). This CDR3 contains 15 residues. Trimming shortened V by 5 bases and J by 9 bases, and 20 bases separated the two germline ends. The germline V gene encodes CDR1 MDHEN and CDR2 SYDVKM. The CDR3 reads CASSQYRGGRGEQFF. CDR3 coding DNA: TGTGCCAGCAGTCAATACAGAGGGGGACGTGGTGAGCAGTTCTTC.

This clonotype was seen just once. The V and J genes are TRBV3-1 and TRBJ2-4; D is unresolved. The DNA end favors TRBJ2-7, so the J call may be wrong. The germline V gene has CDR1 LGHDT and CDR2 YNNKEL (reference sequence). The CDR3 has 14 residues. The CDR3 DNA reads TGTGCCAGCAGCCAAGGGCCGATACACTACGAGCAGTACTTC. Translating gives CASSQGPIHYEQYF.